The present entry profiles one T cell receptor beta chain with its context. Libraries were prepared by immunoSEQ multiplex PCR; TCRdb keeps only in-frame clonotypes and omits some of them. Among 100,000 to 150,000 clones listed, about 84% were seen once. V gave up 3 bases and J gave up 3 bases, with 6 bases separating them. In germline, CDR1 is MDHEN, CDR2 SYDVKM. This CDR3 has 13 amino acids. The entry originates in a study of PD-L1 blockade in urothelial cancer. Study-level information: T cells numbered a median of about 150,000 in the blood samples.

Time point indicated: peripheral blood 6 weeks after treatment start. The rearrangement joins TRBV28 to TRBJ2-1, with D possibly being TRBD1 (6 bases). This receptor was identified in a middle-aged man with urothelial cancer. Sequenced here: PBMCs, sampled around atezolizumab (anti-PD-L1) treatment. The CDR3 DNA sequence: TGTGCCAGCAGTTTCAGGGGCTACAATGAGCAGTTCTTC. Residues: CASSFRGYNEQFF.